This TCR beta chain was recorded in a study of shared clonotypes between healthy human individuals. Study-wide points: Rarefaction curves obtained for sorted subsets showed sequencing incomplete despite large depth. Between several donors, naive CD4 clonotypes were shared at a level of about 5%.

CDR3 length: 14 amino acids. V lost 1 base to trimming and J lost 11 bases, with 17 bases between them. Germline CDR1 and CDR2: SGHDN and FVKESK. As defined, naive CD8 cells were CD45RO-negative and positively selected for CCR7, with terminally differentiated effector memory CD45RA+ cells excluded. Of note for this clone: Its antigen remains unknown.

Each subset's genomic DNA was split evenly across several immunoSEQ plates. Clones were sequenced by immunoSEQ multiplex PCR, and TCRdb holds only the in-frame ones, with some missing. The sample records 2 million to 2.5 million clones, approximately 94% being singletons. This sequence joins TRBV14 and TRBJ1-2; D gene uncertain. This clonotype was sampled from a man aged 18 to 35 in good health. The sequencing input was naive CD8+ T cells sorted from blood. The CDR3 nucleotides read TGTGCCAGCAGCCAAGCCATCTGGTACCAAGAATACACCTTC. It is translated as CASSQAIWYQEYTF.